The source of this T cell receptor (beta chain) is a study of shared clonotypes between healthy human individuals. The V gene end was trimmed by 3 bases and the J gene end by 8 bases; junction bases not matched to a gene: 8. Germline V gene data show CDR1 as KGHSH and CDR2 as LQKENI. This CDR3 spans 16 amino acids. The method was immunoSEQ multiplex PCR; TCRdb's version includes in-frame clones alone and lacks a portion of them. Of approximately 1,500,000 clones listed, 95% to 99% were seen once; the top ten hold about 0.45%. Division of CD4+ cells produced a CD45RA+ naive subset and a CD45RA-negative memory subset.

The sequenced material came from naive CD4+ T cells sorted from blood. Indicated subset: CD45RA+ positively selected. This sequence was found in a man aged 25-45 years in good health. The chain joins TRBV18 to TRBJ2-1; 12 nucleotides align to TRBD2. CDR3 coding DNA: TGTGCCAGCTCACCCTCGACTAGCGGGAGCGGCGATGAGCAGTTCTTC. It yields the protein CASSPSTSGSGDEQFF.